What follows describes a single T cell receptor (beta chain). The antigen is not known. The data derive from a study of blood T cells in healthy people across ages. Overall study results and limits: Roughly linearly, TCR beta diversity per million T cells fell as age increased.

It was with a sample-barcoded 5' primer and a J-beta primer mix that a second PCR of roughly 7 to 12 cycles was run. Researchers report that a template-switch adaptor with 12 random nucleotides tagged each cDNA molecule. TCRdb analysed the 5' RACE reads with MiXCR anew, one entry per CDR3 protein. The data show about 830,000 distinct CDR3 sequences, with 62% seen just once and 28% held by the top ten. The amount of total RNA extracted per sample was at least 6 micrograms. Germline CDR1 is SGHTA and CDR2 is FQGNSA. CDR3 length: 13 amino acids. V was shortened by 5 bases and J by 10 bases, with 12 bases between the two germline ends.

The specimen sequenced was blood. The TCR originated in a young man in good health. The chain is built from TRBV7-2 and TRBJ1-6; D possibly corresponds to TRBD1 (6 bases). The CDR3 is CASSTPGVSPLHF. DNA for the CDR3: TGTGCCAGCAGCACCCCAGGGGTCTCACCCCTCCACTTT. The whole variable domain, remainder taken from reference TRBV7-2 and TRBJ1-6, is GAGVSQSPSNKVTEKGKDVELRCDPISGHTALYWYRQSLGQGLEFLIYFQGNSAPDKSGLPSDRFSAERTGGSVSTLTIQRTQQEDSAVYLCASSTPGVSPLHFGNGTRLTVT.